Each of the 28 T cell receptor beta chains below was sequenced from the same sample in a study of cytomegalovirus exposure and HLA in healthy donors. PCR employed 60 Vbeta and 13 Jbeta primers. Only in-frame clones appear in the TCRdb table, and some are missing; sequencing was by immunoSEQ multiplex PCR. The sample lists roughly 82,000 clones; around 70% were seen once. Sequenced sample: PBMCs. All receptors come from a middle-aged woman in good health and CMV-seropositive.

V usage is TRBV2 and J usage is TRBJ2-1, with TRBD1 identical over 10 bases. The V and J ends lost 6 bases and 3 bases, in that order; junction bases with no gene match: 11. The CDR3 contains 17 residues. Germline V gene data show CDR1 as SNHLY and CDR2 as FYNNEI. The CDR3 loop is CASSKSLGQGGYNEQFF. The CDR3 DNA is TGTGCCAGCAGCAAGAGCCTAGGACAGGGGGGCTACAATGAGCAGTTCTTC.

This chain joins TRBV5-1 and TRBJ2-7; D is perhaps TRBD2 (6 bases). The CDR3 runs 12 residues. Germline V gene lookup returns CDR1 SGHRS and CDR2 YFSETQ. Trimming left V 2 bases short and J 4 bases short, with 7 bases between. The DNA of the CDR3 is TGCGCCAGCAGCTTAAGCGGGTACGAGCAGTACTTC. Translating gives CASSLSGYEQYF.

The chain combines TRBV6-4 with TRBJ1-6; 8 bases agree with TRBD1. This CDR3 spans 14 amino acids. V trimming: 6 bases; J trimming: 6 bases; junction bases outside the gene matches: 4. Germline CDR1 and CDR2: MRHNA and SNTAGT. The CDR3 protein is CASRPGQANSPLHF. The CDR3 region has the DNA TGTGCCAGCAGACCGGGACAGGCTAATTCACCCCTCCACTTT.

This clone was recorded only once. The chain couples TRBV14 to TRBJ1-1; D uncertain. V lost 0 bases and J 4 bases, leaving 6 bases between the germline ends. The CDR3 length is 13 residues. Germline-derived CDR1 and CDR2 are SGHDN and FVKESK. The CDR3: CASSQDRGTEAFF. Here the CDR3 DNA reads TGTGCCAGCAGCCAAGACCGGGGCACTGAAGCTTTCTTT. Drawing the rest from reference TRBV14 and TRBJ1-1, the complete variable domain is EAGVTQFPSHSVIEKGQTVTLRCDPISGHDNLYWYRRVMGKEIKFLLHFVKESKQDESGMPNNRFLAERTGGTYSTLKVQPAELEDSGVYFCASSQDRGTEAFFGQGTRLTVV.

This chain connects TRBV10-2 to TRBJ2-2; 9 nucleotides match TRBD1. The CDR3 is made up of 15 amino acids. The junction had 3 bases not matched to a gene; V was cut back by 3 bases and J by 4 bases. Germline V gives CDR1 WSHSY, CDR2 SAAADI. CDR3 loop: CASSDGQGSTGELFF. The CDR3 DNA reads as TGCGCCAGCAGTGATGGACAGGGGAGCACCGGGGAGCTGTTTTTT.

This chain links TRBV7-9 with TRBJ1-5; weak D call: TRBD1 (5 bases). This CDR3 has 14 amino acids. Trimming pared 5 bases from V and 11 bases from J, leaving 19 bases between. Germline assignment: CDR1 SEHNR and CDR2 FQNEAQ (reference sequence). Here the CDR3 reads CASSPDGGVLAQHF. Here the CDR3 DNA reads TGTGCCAGCAGCCCGGACGGGGGTGTATTGGCCCAGCATTTT.

The chain has TRBV29-1 and TRBJ2-7, with D unresolved. CDR1 is SQVTM, CDR2 ANQGSEA, per germline. The CDR3 is made up of 12 amino acids. Trimming stripped 7 bases from V and 4 bases from J, with 14 bases between. As DNA, the CDR3 is TGCAGCGCCCGTTCTTCGAGGTACGAGCAGTACTTC. It specifies CSARSSRYEQYF.

This clone was seen a few times. This chain links TRBV5-4 with TRBJ1-1; 10 nucleotides agree with TRBD1. Germline V gives CDR1 SGHNT, CDR2 YYREEE (reference sequence). The CDR3 sequence is 16 residues long. The V and J ends lost 5 bases and 0 bases, in that order; junction bases with no gene match: 7. This chain's CDR3 is CASSPTGGGVNTEAFF. The CDR3 DNA is TGTGCCAGCAGTCCGACAGGGGGCGGAGTGAACACTGAAGCTTTCTTT.

The V and J genes are TRBV28 and TRBJ1-2; 9 bases are shared with TRBD1. Germline CDR1 and CDR2: MDHEN and SYDVKM. The CDR3 is made up of 17 amino acids. V lost 6 bases to trimming and J lost 8 bases; unmatched junction nucleotides: 19. CDR3 DNA: TGTGCCAGCAGCTCCACCGACAGGGGGATGGTCGGCGAAGGCTACACCTTC. Amino acids: CASSSTDRGMVGEGYTF.

This chain uses TRBV25-1 with TRBJ2-5; D remains ambiguous. This CDR3 is built from 12 residues. Trimming took 4 bases from V and 5 from J, leaving 8 bases between them. Germline V gene sequence: CDR1 MGHDK, CDR2 SYGVNS. CDR3 loop: CASSATWETQYF. The CDR3, as DNA: TGTGCCAGCAGTGCCACTTGGGAGACCCAGTACTTC.

This clone qualifies as medium-sized (0.01 to 0.1%). The V and J genes are TRBV5-4 and TRBJ2-3; D gene ambiguous. CDR1 and CDR2 from the germline V gene are SGHNT and YYREEE (reference sequence). The CDR3 loop spans 14 amino acids. V was shortened by 4 bases and J by 0 bases, with 9 bases between the two germline ends. The CDR3 bases are TGTGCCAGCAGCCTTGGCCCTAGCACAGATACGCAGTATTTT. Translating gives CASSLGPSTDTQYF.

This clone was counted a single time. The V call is TRBV27, the J call TRBJ2-5; D is unresolved. This CDR3 has 13 residues. From germline, CDR1 is MNHEY and CDR2 SMNVEV (reference sequence). The ends were cut back, 3 bases at V and 1 base at J, with 6 bases in the middle. The CDR3, as DNA: TGTGCCAGCAGTTTTTCGGTCCAAGAGACCCAGTACTTC. Encoded protein: CASSFSVQETQYF.

On this clone: This is likely a read error, given that the CDR3 carries no conserved phenylalanine or tryptophan at its end. The V call is TRBV30, the J call TRBJ1-4; 8 bases are shared with TRBD1. The germline V gene encodes CDR1 GTSNPN and CDR2 SVGIG (reference sequence). This CDR3 has 16 residues. Unmatched junction bases numbered 12, after V lost 2 bases and J lost 7 bases. The CDR3 DNA sequence: TGTGCCTGGAGTACCAGACAGGGGTTATCGGGTGAAAAACTGTTTCTT. This gives the protein CAWSTRQGLSGEKLFL.

The chain employs TRBV6-5 and TRBJ1-2; 7 bases line up with TRBD1. CDR3 size: 16 residues. The germline gives CDR1 MNHEY, CDR2 SVGAGI. J was trimmed by 4 bases and V by 1 base; bases with no gene match: 9. CDR3 residues: CASSYLPGQSPYGYTF. The CDR3 bases are TGTGCCAGCAGTTACTTACCGGGACAGAGCCCCTATGGCTACACCTTC.

This clone has only a few counts. Here the CDR3 reads CASSLFQGAGELFF. The CDR3 nucleotides read TGTGCCAGCAGCTTGTTTCAGGGCGCCGGGGAGCTGTTTTTT. The rearrangement uses TRBV5-6 and TRBJ2-2, with D perhaps matching TRBD1 (5 bases). From germline, CDR1 is SGHDT and CDR2 YYEEEE. V was shortened by 1 base and J by 6 bases, with 10 bases between the two germline ends. The CDR3 is 14 residues long.

This chain connects TRBV28 to TRBJ1-1; D gene uncertain. V was pared by 8 bases and J by 3 bases, with 7 bases between. There are 11 residues in the CDR3. Germline CDR1 is MDHEN and CDR2 is SYDVKM. The CDR3 spells CASLSDTEAFF. The CDR3 region has the DNA TGTGCCAGCCTTTCCGACACTGAAGCTTTCTTT.

This rearrangement joins TRBV25-1 to TRBJ2-7; a possible D gene is TRBD1 (5 bases). The V gene's germline CDR1 is MGHDK and CDR2 SYGVNS. The germline V and J ends were trimmed by 3 bases and 3 bases, with 6 bases remaining between them. The CDR3 runs 12 residues. The DNA for the CDR3 is TGTGCCAGCAGTGAGACAGTCTACGAGCAGTACTTC. This sequence encodes CASSETVYEQYF.

The chain joins TRBV7-7 to TRBJ2-5, with a tentative D call TRBD1 (5 bases). The CDR3 has 13 residues. Trimming stripped 3 bases from V and 4 bases from J, with 9 bases between. The germline V gene encodes CDR1 SSHAT and CDR2 FNYEAQ (reference sequence). CDR3 protein: CASSFDQGETQYF. The CDR3 DNA reads TGTGCCAGCAGCTTCGATCAGGGAGAGACCCAGTACTTC.

The chain couples TRBV4-1 to TRBJ2-7, with 8 positions matching TRBD1. Germline trimming cut 4 bases from V and 2 bases from J; bases unmatched to any gene: 7. This CDR3 is 15 amino acids long. Germline assignment: CDR1 MGHRA and CDR2 YSYEKL. CDR3 DNA sequence: TGCGCCAGCAGCCCCCGGACAGGGACCCCCTACGAGCAGTACTTC. It specifies CASSPRTGTPYEQYF.

The chain is built from TRBV30 and TRBJ1-2; 7 nucleotides line up with TRBD1. V trimming: 2 bases; J trimming: 6 bases; junction bases outside the gene matches: 9. The CDR3 sequence is 14 residues long. Germline V gene sequence: CDR1 GTSNPN, CDR2 SVGIG (reference sequence). Written as DNA, the CDR3 is TGTGCCTGGAGTCTAAGGGGGCAACACGATGGCTACACCTTC. It translates to CAWSLRGQHDGYTF.

The rearrangement uses TRBV6-1 and TRBJ2-7; TRBD1 matches at 10 bases. The germline V gene has CDR1 MNHNS and CDR2 SASEGT. The CDR3 totals 14 residues. J lost 2 bases, V lost 8 bases, and 6 bases had no gene match. CDR3 DNA: TGTGCCAGCGATATGGGACAGGGGCCCTACGAGCAGTACTTC. Translating it yields CASDMGQGPYEQYF.

J is TRBJ2-5 and V is TRBV15; the match to TRBD1 covers 8 bases. The length of the CDR3 is 15 residues. Germline CDR1 LNHNV, CDR2 YYDKDF (reference sequence). The V gene end was trimmed by 5 bases and the J gene end by 7 bases; junction bases not matched to a gene: 12. CDR3 bases: TGTGCCACCAGCGGTCAGGGGGCGCGGGAAGGGACCCAGTACTTC. Its protein is CATSGQGAREGTQYF.

This clone was detected only a few times. This chain links TRBV5-1 with TRBJ2-1, with 9 bases fitting TRBD2. V lost 2 bases, J lost 10 bases, and 10 bases stayed unmatched. Per the germline V gene, CDR1 is SGHRS and CDR2 is YFSETQ. The CDR3 contains 15 residues. In DNA, the CDR3 is TGCGCCAGCAGCTTTGGGGACGGGACTAGCCAGGAGCAGTTCTTC. This sequence encodes CASSFGDGTSQEQFF. Full variable domain (outside the CDR3, taken from reference TRBV5-1 and TRBJ2-1): KAGVTQTPRYLIKTRGQQVTLSCSPISGHRSVSWYQQTPGQGLQFLFEYFSETQRNKGNFPGRFSGRQFSNSRSEMNVSTLELGDSALYLCASSFGDGTSQEQFFGPGTRLTVL.

The V gene is TRBV5-6, the J gene TRBJ2-7, with D maybe TRBD1 (5 bases). This CDR3 has 15 residues. Germline-derived CDR1 and CDR2 are SGHDT and YYEEEE. The V gene lost 1 base and the J gene lost 0 bases, with 11 bases spanning the gap. The CDR3 reads CASSLLAGNSYEQYF. As DNA, the CDR3 is TGTGCCAGCAGCTTGTTGGCAGGGAACTCCTACGAGCAGTACTTC.

The V and J genes are TRBV7-2 and TRBJ1-1, with D possibly matching TRBD1 (5 bases). The CDR3 sequence is 14 residues long. Germline loops: CDR1 SGHTA, CDR2 FQGNSA. V lost 4 bases to trimming and J lost 5 bases, with 14 bases between them. The CDR3 is CASSSAGRGTEAFF. DNA of the CDR3: TGTGCCAGCAGCTCGGCGGGACGGGGGACTGAAGCTTTCTTT.

This clone occurred once. This chain connects TRBV7-9 to TRBJ1-5, with a tentative D call TRBD1 (6 bases). Germline-derived CDR1 and CDR2 are SEHNR and FQNEAQ (reference sequence). The CDR3 has 15 amino acids. The germline V and J ends were trimmed by 4 bases and 1 base, with 11 bases remaining between them. CDR3 in amino acids: CASSWGGNSNQPQHF. DNA of the CDR3: TGTGCCAGCAGCTGGGGGGGCAACAGCAATCAGCCCCAGCATTTT.

The rearrangement uses TRBV15 and TRBJ2-7; 7 bases fit TRBD1. The CDR3 loop spans 13 amino acids. V gave up 2 bases and J gave up 7 bases; unmatched junction bases: 5. The germline V gene encodes CDR1 LNHNV and CDR2 YYDKDF (reference sequence). CDR3 sequence reads: CATSRYRGREQYF. The DNA of the CDR3 is TGTGCCACCAGCAGATACAGGGGAAGAGAGCAGTACTTC.

V and J are TRBV7-9 and TRBJ1-2; TRBD1 is a possible D gene (5 bases). Germline lookup yields CDR1 SEHNR and CDR2 FQNEAQ (reference sequence). This CDR3 region has 14 residues. Trimming pared 4 bases from V and 4 bases from J, leaving 13 bases between. The CDR3 DNA sequence: TGTGCCAGCAGCTCACCTGGGCAGGGCTATGGCTACACCTTC. It specifies CASSSPGQGYGYTF.